A selection of T cell receptor beta chains follows, all from one sample in a study of T-cell reconstitution after alpha-beta-depleted transplantation in children. TCRdb recomputed calls from the PCR reads with MiXCR, one row per CDR3 protein. The table has approximately 800,000 distinct CDR3 sequences, 16% seen once. Sequencing was performed on PBMCs, mostly from graft donor cells, taken 360 days after TCRalphabeta/CD19-depleted stem cell transplant. The receptors originated from a male patient younger than 18 who had a stem cell transplant for acute lymphoblastic leukemia, so the T cells may come from the graft donor. Each CDR3 is given with its conserved first and last residue. A D gene is named only where the DNA matches it firmly.

TRBJ2-6 TRBV11-2 - CASSSARGPYLSSGANVLTF
TRBJ2-7 TRBV7-9 - CASSLVPATVQYF
TRBJ2-3 TRBV15 - CATSRESFWDTQYF
TRBJ1-3 TRBV20-1 - CSARDKGPGNTIYF
TRBJ2-1 TRBV5-5 TRBD2 CASSLGEREGNNEQFF
TRBJ2-1 TRBV5-1 - CASSVYRKNEQFF
TRBJ1-1 TRBV12-3/TRBV12-4 - CASIPGEEVTEAFF
TRBJ2-1 TRBV29-1 TRBD1 CSVGPGQGRNEQFF
TRBJ2-1 TRBV3-1 TRBD2 CASSHLAGGSNEQFF
TRBJ2-3 TRBV5-1 - CASSNPPGGNWGTQYF
TRBJ2-4 TRBV2 TRBD2 CASSEAWTSGLAKNIQYF
TRBJ1-2 TRBV12-3/TRBV12-4 - CASSLRPGTPNYGYTF
TRBJ2-1 TRBV6-1 TRBD1 CASSPRQGSSSYNEQFF
TRBJ2-5 TRBV7-9 TRBD1 CASSWLPTGVGETQYF
TRBJ2-3 TRBV7-8 TRBD1 CASSPGTAYTDTQYF
TRBJ2-7 TRBV5-1 - CASSLGKLYEQYF
TRBJ2-7 TRBV4-1 TRBD2 CASSQDRAGGNYEQYF
TRBJ1-4 TRBV5-5 TRBD1 CASSLTGGRSEKLFF
TRBJ1-6 TRBV23-1 - CASSPPRDSPLHF
TRBJ2-5 TRBV6-6 - CASTLSETQYF
TRBJ2-7 TRBV5-1 - CASKSESSYEQYF
TRBJ2-5 TRBV7-8 - CASNSQGFQETQYF
TRBJ1-1 TRBV12-3/TRBV12-4 - CASSLGLLNTEAFF
TRBJ1-1 TRBV5-1 TRBD1 CASRNRGHTEAFF
TRBJ2-7 TRBV11-1 TRBD2 CASSKISGTSGSGSSYEQYF
TRBJ2-1 TRBV6-2/TRBV6-3 - CASSPLARTNEQFF
TRBJ2-7 TRBV10-3 - CAISDGQAIYEQYF
TRBJ1-2 TRBV5-1 - CASSLWAANYGYTF
TRBJ2-6 TRBV27 TRBD1 CASSAIYRGTGANVLTF
TRBJ2-6 TRBV5-1 TRBD1 CASSWDRVGSGANVLTF
TRBJ2-2 TRBV12-3/TRBV12-4 TRBD2 CASSGEASGSGGELFF
TRBJ2-5 TRBV7-8 - CASSQRTDGETQYF
TRBJ2-5 TRBV7-9 - CASSSSLGPQETQYF
TRBJ2-1 TRBV20-1 TRBD2 CSARGLAGGLVNNEQFF
TRBJ2-5 TRBV4-1 TRBD2 CASSQGGLAGESETQYF
TRBJ2-2 TRBV29-1 - CSVEWVGTYTGELFF
TRBJ1-1 TRBV5-1 - CASSWGRGDTEAFF
TRBJ2-2 TRBV5-1 - CASSLIGGLRTGELFF
TRBJ1-2 TRBV29-1 - CSVEAPLSGHLSYTF
TRBJ2-1 TRBV5-1 TRBD2 CASSFRAGFYNEQFF
TRBJ2-3 TRBV7-3 - CPSSPGGSTDTQYF
TRBJ2-7 TRBV7-3 - CASSAYNEQYF
TRBJ2-3 TRBV7-2 - CASSLTTPRDTQYF
TRBJ2-1 TRBV12-3/TRBV12-4 - CASSLEAGPYHNEQFF
TRBJ2-3 TRBV4-1 TRBD2 CASSQDPTSGSATDTQYF
TRBJ2-3 TRBV12-3/TRBV12-4 TRBD2 CASSPRLAGLTDTQYF
TRBJ1-2 TRBV29-1 TRBD1 CSVERRQGALGYTF
TRBJ2-1 TRBV6-4 - CASSRTPGAYNEQFF
TRBJ2-3 TRBV20-1 TRBD2 CSAPGLAGRWDTQYF
TRBJ1-2 TRBV12-3/TRBV12-4 - CASSPRVYGYTF
TRBJ2-1 TRBV20-1 - CSARPGSPYNEQFF
TRBJ2-7 TRBV5-1 TRBD2 CASGGSGPYEQYF
TRBJ1-1 TRBV7-3 - CASSHLGENTEAFF
TRBJ2-7 TRBV4-1 TRBD2 CASSRGLAGVSYEQYF
TRBJ2-6 TRBV4-2 - CASSQTGTGANVLTF
TRBJ2-3 TRBV7-8 TRBD2 CASSQPSGRVSTDTQYF
TRBJ2-1 TRBV5-6 - CASSLSPTRLGPFYNEQFF
TRBJ2-1 TRBV24-1 - CATSDFPQGEQFF
TRBJ2-3 TRBV10-3 - CAISDLGSLNTDTQYF
TRBJ2-1 TRBV12-3/TRBV12-4 - CASSLGGGRDNEQFF